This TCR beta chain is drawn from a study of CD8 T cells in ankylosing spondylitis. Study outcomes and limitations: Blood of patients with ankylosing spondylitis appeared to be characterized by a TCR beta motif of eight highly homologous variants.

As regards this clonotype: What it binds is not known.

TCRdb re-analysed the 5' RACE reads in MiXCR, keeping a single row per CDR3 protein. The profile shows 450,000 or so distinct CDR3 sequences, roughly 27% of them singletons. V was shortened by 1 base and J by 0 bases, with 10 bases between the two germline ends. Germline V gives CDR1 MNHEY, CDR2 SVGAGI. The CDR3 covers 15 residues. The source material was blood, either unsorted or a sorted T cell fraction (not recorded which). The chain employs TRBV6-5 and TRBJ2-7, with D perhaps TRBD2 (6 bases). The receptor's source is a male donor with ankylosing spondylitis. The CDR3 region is CASSYFGTSSYEQYF. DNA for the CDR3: TGTGCCAGCAGTTACTTTGGGACTTCCTCCTACGAGCAGTACTTC.